Listed below are T cell receptor beta chains from one sample, sequenced in a study of blood T cell repertoires in COVID-19. Method: immunoSEQ multiplex PCR; TCRdb's copy keeps in-frame clones and lacks some. The data show fewer than 150,000 clones, 85% seen once. Source material: peripheral blood. The receptors shown here come from a human donor in a cohort sampled during active COVID-19. CDR3s include the opening cysteine and the closing phenylalanine or tryptophan. D genes are given only for firm matches. Clone size, where shown, is once, few, many, or a class for clones that have expanded.

d_gene: TRBD1
abundance: -
v_gene: TRBV7-6
j_gene: TRBJ1-3
CDR3nt: TGTGCCAGCAGCTTAGCGGGACAGATGGGAAACACCATATATTTT
CDR3aa: CASSLAGQMGNTIYF

d_gene: TRBD1
abundance: once
v_gene: TRBV5-5
j_gene: TRBJ1-2
CDR3nt: TGTGCCAGCAGCTTGACCCTCTATGGACAGGGGGCAGGTGGCTACACCTTC
CDR3aa: CASSLTLYGQGAGGYTF

d_gene: TRBD2
abundance: -
v_gene: TRBV14
j_gene: TRBJ2-7
CDR3nt: TGTGCCAGCAGCCGAGGAACTAGCGGGGGCCTCTCCTACGAGCAGTACTTC
CDR3aa: CASSRGTSGGLSYEQYF

d_gene: TRBD2
abundance: once
v_gene: TRBV6-2/TRBV6-3
j_gene: TRBJ2-3
CDR3nt: TGTGCCAGCAGCCTCGGACTAGCGGGGGCCCCAGATACGCAGTATTTT
CDR3aa: CASSLGLAGAPDTQYF

d_gene: TRBD1
abundance: -
v_gene: TRBV9
j_gene: TRBJ1-1
CDR3nt: TGTGCCAGCAGCCCCGGGACAGCTGAAGCTTTCTTT
CDR3aa: CASSPGTAEAFF

d_gene: -
abundance: -
v_gene: TRBV18
j_gene: TRBJ2-7
CDR3nt: TGTGCCAGCTCACCACAGGCATGGTCTAGCGAGCAGTACTTC
CDR3aa: CASSPQAWSSEQYF

d_gene: TRBD2
abundance: -
v_gene: TRBV9
j_gene: TRBJ2-3
CDR3nt: TGTGCCAGCAGCGTAGGGCGGCGGGGGGCTGTTTCGCAGTATTTT
CDR3aa: CASSVGRRGAVSQYF

d_gene: -
abundance: -
v_gene: TRBV20-1
j_gene: TRBJ1-1
CDR3nt: TGCAGTGGGGGGCGCGGGACTGAAGCTTTCTTT
CDR3aa: CSGGRGTEAFF

d_gene: -
abundance: -
v_gene: TRBV11-2
j_gene: TRBJ2-3
CDR3nt: TGTGCCAGCAGCAGAGGAACCCGCACAGATACGCAGTATTTT
CDR3aa: CASSRGTRTDTQYF

d_gene: -
abundance: -
v_gene: TRBV6-5
j_gene: TRBJ1-2
CDR3nt: TGTGCCAGCTATGATGGCCAGACTAACTATGGCTACACCTTC
CDR3aa: CASYDGQTNYGYTF

d_gene: TRBD2
abundance: -
v_gene: TRBV2
j_gene: TRBJ2-3
CDR3nt: TGTGCCAGCAGACAGAGCGGGGGGGCCGGCACGCAGTATTTT
CDR3aa: CASRQSGGAGTQYF

d_gene: -
abundance: -
v_gene: TRBV11-2
j_gene: TRBJ1-2
CDR3nt: TGTGCCAGCAGCCGGACATTCACCGATGGCTACACCTTC
CDR3aa: CASSRTFTDGYTF

d_gene: TRBD1
abundance: -
v_gene: TRBV6-5
j_gene: TRBJ1-4
CDR3nt: TGTGCCAGCAGTTACAAATACAGGGGGTCAAGTGAAAAACTGTTTTTT
CDR3aa: CASSYKYRGSSEKLFF

d_gene: -
abundance: once
v_gene: TRBV12-3/TRBV12-4
j_gene: TRBJ1-6
CDR3nt: TGTGCCAGCAGTCCAAGGACAGATTCACCCCTCCACTTT
CDR3aa: CASSPRTDSPLHF